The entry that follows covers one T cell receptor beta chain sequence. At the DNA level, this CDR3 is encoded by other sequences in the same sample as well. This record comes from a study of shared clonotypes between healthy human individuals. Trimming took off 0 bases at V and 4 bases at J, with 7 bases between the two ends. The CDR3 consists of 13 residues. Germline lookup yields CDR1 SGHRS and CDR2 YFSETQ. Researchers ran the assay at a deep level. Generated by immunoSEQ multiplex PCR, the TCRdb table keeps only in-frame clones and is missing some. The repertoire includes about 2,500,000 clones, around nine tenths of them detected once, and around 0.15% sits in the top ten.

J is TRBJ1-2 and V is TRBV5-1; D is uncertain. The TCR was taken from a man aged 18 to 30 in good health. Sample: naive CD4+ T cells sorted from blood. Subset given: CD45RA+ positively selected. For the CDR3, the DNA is TGCGCCAGCAGCTTGGCTGTCAGCTATGGCTACACCTTC. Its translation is CASSLAVSYGYTF.